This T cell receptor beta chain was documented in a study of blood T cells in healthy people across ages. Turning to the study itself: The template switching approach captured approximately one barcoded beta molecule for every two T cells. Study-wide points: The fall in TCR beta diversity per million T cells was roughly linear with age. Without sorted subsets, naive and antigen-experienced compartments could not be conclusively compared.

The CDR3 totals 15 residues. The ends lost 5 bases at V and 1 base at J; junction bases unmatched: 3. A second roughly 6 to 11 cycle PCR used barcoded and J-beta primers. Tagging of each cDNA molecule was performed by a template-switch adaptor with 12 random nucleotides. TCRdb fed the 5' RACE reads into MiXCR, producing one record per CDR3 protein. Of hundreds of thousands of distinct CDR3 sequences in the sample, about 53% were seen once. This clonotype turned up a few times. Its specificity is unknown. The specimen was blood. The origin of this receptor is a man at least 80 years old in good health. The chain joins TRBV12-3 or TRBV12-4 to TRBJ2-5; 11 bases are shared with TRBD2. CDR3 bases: TGTGCCAGCAGTGCCGGGACTAGCGGCCAAGAGACCCAGTACTTC. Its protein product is CASSAGTSGQETQYF.